The 8 T cell receptor beta chains below were found in one sample sequenced in a study of T cell repertoires in cytomegalovirus infection. These TCRs are of unknown antigen specificity. TCRdb ran MiXCR on the reads and lists one entry per CDR3 protein. The sample records fewer than 650,000 distinct CDR3 sequences, 40% being singletons. The starting material was cultured PBMCs, obtained from culture after CMV antigen stimulation. These receptors all stem from a human donor in good health (CMV status not recorded). Some clones in this sample may be carry-over from other donors' samples.

The chain links TRBV12-3 or TRBV12-4 to TRBJ2-2; D unresolved. Trimming shortened V by 3 bases and J by 6 bases, and 5 bases separated the two germline ends. This CDR3 is built from 12 residues. In DNA, the CDR3 is TGTGCCAGCAGTTTTAGCCCCGGGGAGCTGTTTTTT. Its translation is CASSFSPGELFF.

For the CDR3, the DNA is TGTGCCAGCAGCTTAGCAGGGCCCGCCTACGAGCAGTACTTC. The encoded protein is CASSLAGPAYEQYF. V gene TRBV7-2 combines with J gene TRBJ2-7; no clear D. Germline V CDR1 and CDR2: SGHTA, FQGNSA. There are 14 residues in the CDR3. V was trimmed by 0 bases and J by 2 bases, leaving 8 bases between them.

This chain links TRBV28 with TRBJ1-5; TRBD1 agrees at 9 bases. This CDR3 has 17 residues. Unmatched junction bases numbered 11, after V lost 6 bases and J lost 2 bases. The germline CDR1 and CDR2 sequences are MDHEN and SYDVKM. CDR3 nucleotides: TGTGCCAGCAGACAACTACAGGGGGCGGTTGGCAATCAGCCCCAGCATTTT. Amino acids: CASRQLQGAVGNQPQHF.

This rearrangement joins TRBV5-3 to TRBJ1-2, with TRBD1 matching over 7 bases. TRBV5-3 is labeled an ORF, and its function is uncertain. The CDR3 extends over 17 amino acids. After removal of 8 bases from V and 0 bases from J, the junction contained 16 bases not matched to a gene. CDR3 residues: CASSAGGVGRANYGYTF. CDR3 DNA sequence: TGTGCCAGCAGCGCAGGGGGGGTAGGACGAGCTAACTATGGCTACACCTTC.

This clonotype was recorded a few times. The V gene is TRBV7-2, the J gene TRBJ1-2; possibly TRBD1 for D (6 bases). Germline CDR1 SGHTA, CDR2 FQGNSA. Trimming took 5 bases from V and 0 from J, leaving 7 bases between them. The CDR3 contains 13 residues. CDR3 coding DNA: TGTGCCAGCAGCGGGGACACTAACTATGGCTACACCTTC. It is translated as CASSGDTNYGYTF.

In its sample, this clonotype was seen a few times. The CDR3: CASSDPQREGTPPLHF. The CDR3 bases are TGTGCCAGCAGTGACCCACAAAGGGAGGGCACGCCACCCCTCCACTTT. The chain couples TRBV6-1 to TRBJ1-6; D is unresolved. CDR3 size: 16 residues. Trimming pared 3 bases from V and 11 bases from J, leaving 20 bases between. Germline CDR1 and CDR2: MNHNS and SASEGT.

This clonotype was seen a few times. The V and J genes are TRBV6-6 and TRBJ1-2, with TRBD1 identical over 9 bases. The CDR3 sequence is 14 residues long. Germline V gives CDR1 MNHNY, CDR2 SVGAGI (reference sequence). This CDR3 reads CATNPGQGNYGYTF. The CDR3 DNA is TGTGCGACCAACCCGGGACAGGGTAACTATGGCTACACCTTC.

Only a few counts were recorded for this clonotype. The chain combines TRBV6-2 or TRBV6-3 with TRBJ2-2; D gene unclear. There are 14 residues in the CDR3. V lost 4 bases and J lost 4, with 10 bases in between. CDR1 and CDR2 from the germline V gene are MNHEY and SVGEGT. CDR3 coding DNA: TGTGCCAGCAGTTTGGCTCACTTCACCGGGGAGCTGTTTTTT. It translates to CASSLAHFTGELFF.